The 20 T cell receptor beta chains below all came from one sample that was sequenced in a study of blood T cell repertoires in COVID-19. Data came from immunoSEQ multiplex PCR; TCRdb stores just in-frame clones and leaves some out. The sample consists of 90,000 to 140,000 clones, approximately 78% of them appearing once. Sequences were obtained from peripheral blood. These TCRs come from an elderly woman with acute or convalescent COVID-19.

This chain connects TRBV2 to TRBJ1-5; D possibly corresponds to TRBD1 (5 bases). Germline V gene sequence: CDR1 SNHLY, CDR2 FYNNEI. Trimming removed 7 bases at V and 7 bases at J, with 11 bases between. The CDR3 contains 12 residues. The chain's CDR3 is CASKTGEQPQHF. CDR3 in DNA: TGTGCCAGCAAGACGGGGGAGCAGCCCCAGCATTTT.

J is TRBJ2-1 and V is TRBV5-1, with TRBD1 as a possible D gene (6 bases). Trimming removed 2 bases at V and 7 bases at J, with 13 bases between. The CDR3 contains 14 residues. The germline gives CDR1 SGHRS, CDR2 YFSETQ. The CDR3 reads CASSLGGEGNEQFF. The CDR3 DNA reads as TGCGCCAGCAGCTTAGGGGGTGAGGGAAATGAGCAGTTCTTC.

In this sample, this clone turned up a few times. This chain connects TRBV18 to TRBJ2-2; 9 bases match TRBD1. The CDR3 runs 16 residues. Germline CDR1 is KGHSH and CDR2 is LQKENI. V gave up 5 bases and J gave up 1 base; unmatched junction bases: 5. CDR3 protein: CASSSGQGQNTGELFF. CDR3 bases: TGTGCCAGCTCATCGGGACAGGGCCAGAACACCGGGGAGCTGTTTTTT.

The V and J genes are TRBV2 and TRBJ2-3; 11 bases align to TRBD2. With V trimmed by 6 bases and J by 5 bases, 4 bases remained unmatched. This CDR3 has 14 residues. Germline loops: CDR1 SNHLY, CDR2 FYNNEI. CDR3 protein: CASSQLAGEDTQYF. CDR3 nucleotide sequence: TGTGCCAGCAGCCAACTAGCGGGAGAAGATACGCAGTATTTT.

The chain uses TRBV29-1 and TRBJ2-2, with D perhaps TRBD2 (6 bases). The V gene's germline CDR1 is SQVTM and CDR2 ANQGSEA. The V gene lost 1 base and the J gene lost 4 bases, with 13 bases spanning the gap. The CDR3 is made up of 15 amino acids. CDR3 in DNA: TGCAGCGTTGAAGGGAAAGGAGCGGGCACCGGGGAGCTGTTTTTT. Protein: CSVEGKGAGTGELFF.

J is TRBJ1-2 and V is TRBV24-1, with 9 bases fitting TRBD1. CDR3 size: 12 residues. V shed 6 bases, J shed 7 bases, and the junction held 2 bases outside the gene matches. Germline V gene sequence: CDR1 KGHDR, CDR2 SFDVKD. This CDR3 is CATSTGGGGYTF. CDR3 bases: TGTGCCACCAGTACAGGGGGCGGTGGCTACACCTTC.

The chain uses TRBV25-1 and TRBJ2-3; TRBD2 aligns across 7 bases. The CDR3 runs 15 residues. CDR1 is MGHDK and CDR2 is SYGVNS in the germline V gene. The junction had 8 bases not matched to a gene; V was cut back by 5 bases and J by 3 bases. CDR3 coding DNA: TGTGCCAGCAGTTCTCCGACTAGCTTGACAGATACGCAGTATTTT. Translating gives CASSSPTSLTDTQYF.

The chain uses TRBV7-9 and TRBJ2-2; 7 bases fit TRBD2. This CDR3 is built from 14 residues. Germline CDR1 SEHNR, CDR2 FQNEAQ (reference sequence). V trimming: 7 bases; J trimming: 2 bases; junction bases outside the gene matches: 4. CDR3 coding DNA: TGTGCCAGCAACCCGGGGGGTAACACCGGGGAGCTGTTTTTT. The encoded protein is CASNPGGNTGELFF.

The V and J genes are TRBV7-9 and TRBJ2-3; 9 bases agree with TRBD2. The germline V gene has CDR1 SEHNR and CDR2 FQNEAQ (reference sequence). V dropped 5 bases and J dropped 7; count of bases not matched to a gene: 4. The length of the CDR3 is 13 residues. In DNA form, the CDR3 reads TGTGCCAGCAGCCCCGCGGGAGGGAATACGCAGTATTTT. Translating gives CASSPAGGNTQYF. Variable domain in full (rest from reference TRBV7-9 and TRBJ2-3): DTGVSQNPRHKITKRGQNVTFRCDPISEHNRLYWYRQTLGQGPEFLTYFQNEAQLEKSRLLSDRFSAERPKGSFSTLEIQRTEQGDSAMYLCASSPAGGNTQYFGPGTRLTVL.

V gene TRBV5-4 combines with J gene TRBJ2-5; 7 bases align to TRBD1. Germline V gene lookup returns CDR1 SGHNT and CDR2 YYREEE (reference sequence). The CDR3 length is 13 residues. After removal of 0 bases from V and 9 bases from J, the junction contained 5 bases not matched to a gene. The CDR3 nucleotides read TGTGCCAGCAGCTTGGAGACAGGGAAGGCCCAGTACTTC. Encoded protein: CASSLETGKAQYF.

The CDR3 DNA reads as TGTGCCAGCAGCTTAACCCACAGGGGCAATCAGCCCCAGCATTTT. Translated, it gives CASSLTHRGNQPQHF. The chain carries TRBV7-2 and TRBJ1-5; possibly TRBD1 for D (6 bases). The V end was cut by 2 bases, the J end by 2 bases, with 10 bases between. This CDR3 spans 15 amino acids. From germline, CDR1 is SGHTA and CDR2 FQGNSA.

The DNA of the CDR3 is TGTGCCAGCAGCCAACGATGGGGCGGTAACTATGGCTACACCTTC. This codes for CASSQRWGGNYGYTF. J is TRBJ1-2 and V is TRBV3-1 (or the pseudogene TRBV3-2), with a possible D match to TRBD1 (5 bases). CDR1 and CDR2 from the germline V gene are LGHDT and YNNKEL (reference sequence). The CDR3 has 15 amino acids. V was clipped by 2 bases and J by 1 base, with 11 bases between them.

The rearrangement links TRBV28 to TRBJ1-2; D is uncertain. Looked up from germline, CDR1 is MDHEN and CDR2 is SYDVKM. The V end lost 1 base, the J end lost 0 bases, and 3 bases lay between the germline ends. CDR3 size: 13 residues. CDR3 sequence reads: CASSLYTNYGYTF. CDR3 DNA: TGTGCCAGCAGTTTATATACTAACTATGGCTACACCTTC.

This rearrangement joins TRBV2 to TRBJ1-1; 7 bases match TRBD1. Germline lookup yields CDR1 SNHLY and CDR2 FYNNEI. V dropped 6 bases and J dropped 4; count of bases not matched to a gene: 8. The CDR3 loop spans 14 amino acids. CDR3 amino acids: CASRIDRVGTEAFF. The DNA of the CDR3 is TGTGCCAGCAGGATTGACAGGGTAGGCACTGAAGCTTTCTTT.

The J gene is TRBJ1-1, the V gene TRBV10-1; 8 bases align to TRBD1. Germline V gene lookup returns CDR1 WNHNN and CDR2 SYGVQD (reference sequence). This CDR3 is 14 amino acids long. V dropped 6 bases and J dropped 4; count of bases not matched to a gene: 7. DNA for the CDR3: TGCGCCAGCAGCCCAGGACAGGGAAGCACTGAAGCTTTCTTT. As protein: CASSPGQGSTEAFF.

The chain is built from TRBV20-1 and TRBJ1-4; D gene ambiguous. The germline V gene encodes CDR1 DFQATT and CDR2 SNEGSKA (reference sequence). The CDR3 covers 10 residues. Trimming pared 4 bases from V and 12 bases from J, leaving 9 bases between. This CDR3 is CSAMSSELFF. The CDR3 nucleotides read TGCAGTGCTATGAGCTCTGAACTGTTTTTT.

The chain joins TRBV19 to TRBJ2-1, with TRBD1 as a possible D gene (5 bases). Germline values: CDR1 LNHDA, CDR2 SQIVND (reference sequence). CDR3 length: 15 amino acids. V lost 5 bases, J lost 4 bases, and 15 bases lay in between. CDR3 coding DNA: TGTGCCAGTAGTCACCTTAGTCAGGGATACAATGAGCAGTTCTTC. Translating it yields CASSHLSQGYNEQFF.

This chain joins TRBV28 and TRBJ2-2; 7 nucleotides match TRBD2. The length of the CDR3 is 15 residues. Germline V gene lookup returns CDR1 MDHEN and CDR2 SYDVKM. V shed 5 bases and J 7 bases; nucleotides not matched to a gene: 10. The CDR3 sequence: CASSPPSGKNGELFF. DNA of the CDR3: TGTGCCAGCAGTCCCCCAAGCGGGAAAAACGGGGAGCTGTTTTTT.

The V and J genes are TRBV5-1 and TRBJ2-3, with D possibly being TRBD1 (5 bases). The germline V and J ends were trimmed by 4 bases and 3 bases, with 9 bases remaining between them. The CDR3 runs 13 residues. Germline loops: CDR1 SGHRS, CDR2 YFSETQ. The CDR3 DNA reads TGCGCCAGCAGCAATAGACAGACAGATACGCAGTATTTT. Translated, it gives CASSNRQTDTQYF. The variable domain in full, with the rest retrieved from reference TRBV5-1 and TRBJ2-3, is KAGVTQTPRYLIKTRGQQVTLSCSPISGHRSVSWYQQTPGQGLQFLFEYFSETQRNKGNFPGRFSGRQFSNSRSEMNVSTLELGDSALYLCASSNRQTDTQYFGPGTRLTVL.

V and J are TRBV5-1 and TRBJ2-1; 8 bases map to TRBD2. The germline gives CDR1 SGHRS, CDR2 YFSETQ. V lost 0 bases and J lost 5; bases outside the gene matches: 7. This CDR3 is built from 16 residues. CDR3: CASSLGSSGPNNEQFF. CDR3 sequence (DNA): TGCGCCAGCAGCTTGGGGTCTAGCGGGCCTAACAATGAGCAGTTCTTC.